This T cell receptor beta chain stems from a study of chemoradiotherapy in HPV16-positive cancers. Study results and limitations: HPV-specific T cells were functionally defined from only a couple of HPV16-positive patients.

Details on this clone: Its antigen is still unknown.

Samples were taken several times over chemoradiotherapy. Germline assignment: CDR1 SGHAT and CDR2 FQNNGV. The CDR3 covers 18 residues. Germline trimming cut 1 base from V and 1 base from J; bases unmatched to any gene: 7. Assay used: immunoSEQ multiplex PCR; TCRdb lists only in-frame clones, some missing. This table has some 32,000 clones, about 89% appearing once. Material: blood, obtained from a patient who underwent chemoradiotherapy. This TCR derives from a human donor with HPV-associated anogenital cancer. The V gene is TRBV11-2, the J gene TRBJ1-4, with 9 bases identical to TRBD1. The CDR3 sequence is CASSLAGTGILTNEKLFF. The DNA for the CDR3 is TGTGCCAGCAGCTTAGCGGGGACAGGGATTTTAACTAATGAAAAACTGTTTTTT.